This record covers a single TCR beta chain. The sample originates from a study of blood T cell repertoires in COVID-19. Overall study: PBMCs, B-cell-depleted T cells, or T cells were the source of the cDNA or gDNA that made up the material.

Original analysis: It was from reference gene primer amplification that nucleated cell counts were estimated. TCRdb's copy holds only in-frame clones and misses some; the assay was immunoSEQ multiplex PCR. The V and J calls and the clone size are those of that table, but D and trimming were determined from the DNA. The top ten clones hold over 3.5% of a sample with about 150,000 clones, about 85% of them seen once. Trimming removed 0 bases at V and 0 bases at J, with 8 bases between. The CDR3 runs to 15 residues. Germline assignment: CDR1 MNHEY and CDR2 SVGAGI. V is TRBV6-5 and J is TRBJ1-1, with D uncertain. The TCR comes from a woman aged 60-70 years with active or convalescent COVID-19. Sequencing was done on a sample of peripheral blood. The CDR3 DNA reads as TGTGCCAGCAGTTACTCGTATGAGCTGAACACTGAAGCTTTCTTT. This codes for CASSYSYELNTEAFF.